Listed below are T cell receptor beta chains from one sample, sequenced in a study of cytomegalovirus exposure and HLA in healthy donors. TCRdb keeps only in-frame clones here, not all; method: immunoSEQ multiplex PCR. Among about 88,000 clones listed, 65% to 85% were seen once. Material: PBMCs. These TCRs come from a young man in good health and CMV-seronegative. Both conserved end residues are trimmed from each CDR3. The D gene is left open where the match is weak. Clone size is shown for a subset of rows, as once, few, many or a class of expanded clone.

CDR3aa: ASSLIPWGQGHNEQF
j_gene: TRBJ2-1
d_gene: .
abundance: .
v_gene: TRBV5-1

CDR3aa: ASSVGGTQY
j_gene: TRBJ2-3
d_gene: .
abundance: .
v_gene: TRBV9

CDR3aa: ASSQDIGAYEQY
j_gene: TRBJ2-7
d_gene: .
abundance: .
v_gene: TRBV4-3

CDR3aa: ASSPEATNYGYT
j_gene: TRBJ1-2
d_gene: .
abundance: .
v_gene: TRBV5-6

CDR3aa: ASSPGQANTEAF
j_gene: TRBJ1-1
d_gene: TRBD1
abundance: .
v_gene: TRBV18

CDR3aa: ASSSGQGGNTEAF
j_gene: TRBJ1-1
d_gene: TRBD1
abundance: few
v_gene: TRBV7-2

CDR3aa: ASSWDRGYGEQY
j_gene: TRBJ2-7
d_gene: TRBD1
abundance: .
v_gene: TRBV27

CDR3aa: ASSYGLAVSSYNEQF
j_gene: TRBJ2-1
d_gene: TRBD2
abundance: .
v_gene: TRBV5-8

CDR3aa: ASSLWGGTEAF
j_gene: TRBJ1-1
d_gene: .
abundance: once
v_gene: TRBV7-3

CDR3aa: ASSYSAGGSNSPLH
j_gene: TRBJ1-6
d_gene: TRBD1
abundance: .
v_gene: TRBV6-5

CDR3aa: ATRQGADEQF
j_gene: TRBJ2-1
d_gene: TRBD1
abundance: .
v_gene: TRBV10-3

CDR3aa: ASSPSTGYAANEKLF
j_gene: TRBJ1-4
d_gene: TRBD1
abundance: .
v_gene: TRBV27

CDR3aa: ASGRGMNTEAF
j_gene: TRBJ1-1
d_gene: .
abundance: .
v_gene: TRBV6-5

CDR3aa: AIRSTGQGLTYEQY
j_gene: TRBJ2-7
d_gene: TRBD1
abundance: once
v_gene: TRBV10-3

CDR3aa: ATSRDRGYEKLF
j_gene: TRBJ1-4
d_gene: TRBD1
abundance: once
v_gene: TRBV15

CDR3aa: ASSVKGEGSPLH
j_gene: TRBJ1-6
d_gene: .
abundance: .
v_gene: TRBV9

CDR3aa: ASSGRAPNEKLF
j_gene: TRBJ1-4
d_gene: .
abundance: .
v_gene: TRBV19

CDR3aa: ASSQEGTGEKLF
j_gene: TRBJ1-4
d_gene: TRBD1
abundance: .
v_gene: TRBV4-3

CDR3aa: ASSEQGGPGNTIY
j_gene: TRBJ1-3
d_gene: .
abundance: .
v_gene: TRBV19

CDR3aa: ASSQRPGEPSEAF
j_gene: TRBJ1-1
d_gene: .
abundance: few
v_gene: TRBV4-3

CDR3aa: ASSTGNSGANVLT
j_gene: TRBJ2-6
d_gene: .
abundance: .
v_gene: TRBV7-3

CDR3aa: ASRSGVTLSYNSPLH
j_gene: TRBJ1-6
d_gene: .
abundance: .
v_gene: TRBV27

CDR3aa: ASSLIGTGLSNYGYT
j_gene: TRBJ1-2
d_gene: .
abundance: .
v_gene: TRBV27

CDR3aa: ASTLTGTHEQY
j_gene: TRBJ2-7
d_gene: TRBD1
abundance: .
v_gene: TRBV19

CDR3aa: SVDRGNTIY
j_gene: TRBJ1-3
d_gene: .
abundance: .
v_gene: TRBV29-1

CDR3aa: SVGQGDSGANVLT
j_gene: TRBJ2-6
d_gene: TRBD1
abundance: .
v_gene: TRBV29-1

CDR3aa: ASSPPTKEQY
j_gene: TRBJ2-7
d_gene: .
abundance: .
v_gene: TRBV18

CDR3aa: ASSPDRTEAF
j_gene: TRBJ1-1
d_gene: .
abundance: .
v_gene: TRBV6-6

CDR3aa: ASSLGGQSNQPQH
j_gene: TRBJ1-5
d_gene: .
abundance: .
v_gene: TRBV11-2

CDR3aa: ASSRGGVGYT
j_gene: TRBJ1-2
d_gene: .
abundance: .
v_gene: TRBV27

CDR3aa: ASSQGDWNTEAF
j_gene: TRBJ1-1
d_gene: .
abundance: .
v_gene: TRBV5-1

CDR3aa: ASSIQGRSYEQY
j_gene: TRBJ2-7
d_gene: .
abundance: .
v_gene: TRBV19

CDR3aa: ASRREGGGSYGYT
j_gene: TRBJ1-2
d_gene: .
abundance: .
v_gene: TRBV28

CDR3aa: ASSRTLTATGELF
j_gene: TRBJ2-2
d_gene: .
abundance: .
v_gene: TRBV5-1

CDR3aa: ASSEALQGGEQF
j_gene: TRBJ2-1
d_gene: .
abundance: .
v_gene: TRBV2

CDR3aa: ASSIAGGNTEAF
j_gene: TRBJ1-1
d_gene: TRBD1
abundance: .
v_gene: TRBV11-2

CDR3aa: ASSDGSSGTWAQY
j_gene: TRBJ2-5
d_gene: TRBD2
abundance: .
v_gene: TRBV25-1

CDR3aa: ASSPPAGIHAGYGYT
j_gene: TRBJ1-2
d_gene: .
abundance: .
v_gene: TRBV18

CDR3aa: ASSDRRDYTGTGELF
j_gene: TRBJ2-2
d_gene: TRBD2
abundance: .
v_gene: TRBV7-8

CDR3aa: ASSESGQENEKLF
j_gene: TRBJ1-4
d_gene: .
abundance: .
v_gene: TRBV2

CDR3aa: ASSQGRVGFYNEQF
j_gene: TRBJ2-1
d_gene: .
abundance: .
v_gene: TRBV14

CDR3aa: ASSVDRGQPQH
j_gene: TRBJ1-5
d_gene: TRBD1
abundance: .
v_gene: TRBV28

CDR3aa: ASSLASGGRYT
j_gene: TRBJ1-2
d_gene: .
abundance: few
v_gene: TRBV28

CDR3aa: ASTGGYGYT
j_gene: TRBJ1-2
d_gene: TRBD1
abundance: .
v_gene: TRBV2

CDR3aa: ASSSLTPSTDTQY
j_gene: TRBJ2-3
d_gene: .
abundance: .
v_gene: TRBV5-1

CDR3aa: ASSYSDTRTEAF
j_gene: TRBJ1-1
d_gene: .
abundance: .
v_gene: TRBV6-6

CDR3aa: ASSLAMNTEAF
j_gene: TRBJ1-1
d_gene: .
abundance: .
v_gene: TRBV7-6

CDR3aa: ASSRLEVANTEAF
j_gene: TRBJ1-1
d_gene: .
abundance: .
v_gene: TRBV7-8

CDR3aa: ASSQPGGQGAIKDGYT
j_gene: TRBJ1-2
d_gene: TRBD1
abundance: .
v_gene: TRBV7-2

CDR3aa: ASSVAPGTTSTDTQY
j_gene: TRBJ2-3
d_gene: TRBD2
abundance: .
v_gene: TRBV10-1

CDR3aa: ASSEMQGGQPQH
j_gene: TRBJ1-5
d_gene: .
abundance: .
v_gene: TRBV6-1

CDR3aa: ASSAQGPQPQH
j_gene: TRBJ1-5
d_gene: .
abundance: once
v_gene: TRBV6-1

CDR3aa: AISDSGQSHSNQPQH
j_gene: TRBJ1-5
d_gene: .
abundance: .
v_gene: TRBV10-3

CDR3aa: ASPKSRRGRDTEAF
j_gene: TRBJ1-1
d_gene: TRBD1
abundance: .
v_gene: TRBV28